This TCR beta chain appears in the sequencing data of a study of blood T cell repertoires in COVID-19. Study-level information: There were acute and convalescent COVID-19 samples, and they came from the United States, Italy and Spain. The analysed material was cDNA or gDNA that came from T cells, B-cell-depleted T cells, or PBMCs.

Here immunoSEQ multiplex PCR was the method, and the copy in TCRdb shows in-frame clones only, minus some. The sample has 210,000 or so clones, over 75% seen once; the top ten hold around 4%. Recruits, aged 18 to 89 years, lived in 25 or so US areas. Participant-given clinical history determined each cohort assignment. CDR3 size: 13 residues. V lost 5 bases and J lost 8; bases outside the gene matches: 7. Germline lookup yields CDR1 SGHAT and CDR2 FQDESV (reference sequence). The chain couples TRBV11-1 to TRBJ1-2; 8 bases are a match to TRBD1. The sequence derives from a man aged 25 to 40 with acute COVID-19. Input material: PBMCs or T cells enriched from blood (not recorded which). CDR3 residues: CASSPTGVRGYTF. The DNA of the CDR3 is TGTGCCAGCAGCCCGACAGGGGTCCGAGGCTACACCTTC. The entire variable domain, with the rest obtained from reference TRBV11-1 and TRBJ1-2, is as follows: EAEVAQSPRYKITEKSQAVAFWCDPISGHATLYWYRQILGQGPELLVQFQDESVVDDSQLPKDRFSAERLKGVDSTLKIQPAELGDSAMYLCASSPTGVRGYTFGSGTRLTVV.